The clone carrying this T cell receptor (beta chain) came up a few times. The source of the sample is a study of blood T cell repertoires in COVID-19. Generated by immunoSEQ multiplex PCR, the TCRdb table keeps only in-frame clones and is missing some. Of fewer than 400,000 clones listed, 92% were seen once; the top ten hold under 20%. Trimming cost V 3 bases and J 2 bases; bases outside gene matches: 11. Germline-derived CDR1 and CDR2 are LGHDT and YNNKEL (reference sequence). The CDR3 covers 17 residues. Sequencing was done on a sample of PBMCs or T cells enriched from blood (not recorded which). This sequence originates from a woman in her 30s who had recovered from COVID-19. The rearrangement joins TRBV3-1 (or the pseudogene TRBV3-2) to TRBJ2-5, with 8 bases lining up with TRBD2. The CDR3 sequence: CASSQGYGRANQETQYF. CDR3 bases: TGTGCCAGCAGCCAGGGGTACGGGAGGGCCAATCAAGAGACCCAGTACTTC.